These T cell receptor beta chains were read from a single sample in a study of OX40 agonist ivuxolimab in advanced cancers. Assay used: immunoSEQ multiplex PCR; TCRdb lists only in-frame clones, some missing. The sample includes about 34,000 clones, roughly 85% seen only once; the top ten take approximately 2.4%. The material was CD4+ or CD8+ T cells sorted from blood, obtained in a trial of the OX40 agonist ivuxolimab. The receptors were gathered from an adult with an advanced solid tumor such as melanoma, head and neck, liver or kidney cancer. The CDR3 runs from the conserved cysteine through the conserved F or W. Fields, in order: J gene, clone size, V gene, D gene, CDR3 DNA, CDR3 protein. A D gene is named only where the DNA matches it firmly. Clone size is given for some rows only: seen once, a few or many times, or a class if the clone is expanded.

TRBJ1-4 . TRBV5-1 . TGCGCCAGCAGCATCGGACAGATAAATGAAAAACTGTTTTTT CASSIGQINEKLFF
TRBJ1-1 . TRBV2 . TGTGCCAGCAGTGAAGCCCTGGGCGGGAGAACACTGACAGCTTTCTTT CASSEALGGRTLTAFF
TRBJ1-4 . TRBV28 . TGTGCCAGCAGTTTTTCAGGCCAGGGAGATGAAAAACTGTTTTTT CASSFSGQGDEKLFF
TRBJ1-6 . TRBV27 . TGTGCCAGCAGTCCCTCTTGGGGATCACCCCTCCACTTT CASSPSWGSPLHF
TRBJ2-3 . TRBV20-1 . TGCAGTGCTAGAGATCAGAATACGCAGTATTTT CSARDQNTQYF
TRBJ2-5 . TRBV5-1 . TGCGCCAGCAGCCCCCACGGGGCGGAGACCCAGTACTTC CASSPHGAETQYF
TRBJ1-1 once TRBV7-9 . TGTGCCAGCAGCTTAGCGGGGATCTGGGGCAGGGGCGGATTTACTGAAGCTTTCTTT CASSLAGIWGRGGFTEAFF
TRBJ2-1 few TRBV6-7 TRBD2 TGTGCCAGCAGTTACTCGTCAATAATAGCGGGAGGGTGGCGGCAGTTCTTC CASSYSSIIAGGWRQFF
TRBJ2-1 . TRBV11-2 TRBD2 TGTGCCAGCAGCACTAGCGGCCCCACCTACAATGAGCAGTTCTTC CASSTSGPTYNEQFF
TRBJ1-2 few TRBV4-1 . TGCGCCAGCAGCCAAGATAGAGTAACCTCTGTATATGGCTACACCTTC CASSQDRVTSVYGYTF
TRBJ1-5 . TRBV2 . TGTGCCAGCAGTAAGGAGGATCAGCCCCAGCATTTT CASSKEDQPQHF
TRBJ1-6 . TRBV11-1 . TGTGCCAGCAGCTTTGGCAGGGATTCACCCCTCCACTTT CASSFGRDSPLHF
TRBJ1-5 . TRBV19 . TGTGCCAGTAGCGACCGACCAAAGACGGGGCTTCAGCCCCAGCATTTT CASSDRPKTGLQPQHF
TRBJ2-1 . TRBV5-5 TRBD1 TGTGCCAGCAGCTTTGAGGACAGGGGCTGGAATGAGCAGTTCTTC CASSFEDRGWNEQFF
TRBJ2-1 . TRBV9 TRBD1 TGTGCCAGCAGCGTACTGTCAGGGGGTAACAATGAGCAGTTCTTC CASSVLSGGNNEQFF
TRBJ2-1 . TRBV9 . TGTGCCAGCAGCCCCCCCGGATACAATGAGCAGTTCTTC CASSPPGYNEQFF
TRBJ2-1 . TRBV5-1 TRBD2 TGCGCCAGCAGCGCGGCCGGGACTAGAGGGGGACACAATGAGCAGTTCTTC CASSAAGTRGGHNEQFF
TRBJ2-4 . TRBV19 . TGTGCCAGTAGTGTTTCCCAGGGGAACATTCAGTACTTC CASSVSQGNIQYF
TRBJ2-5 few TRBV7-2 . TGTGCCAGCAGCAGGGGGGGACTTTCGCAAGAGACCCAGTACTTC CASSRGGLSQETQYF
TRBJ2-1 once TRBV6-4 . TGTGCCAGACCAAACAGGCGCTCCTACAATGAGCAGTTCTTC CARPNRRSYNEQFF
TRBJ1-1 . TRBV10-2 . TGCGCCAGCAGTGAAGCGAACACTGAAGCTTTCTTT CASSEANTEAFF
TRBJ2-1 . TRBV30 TRBD2 TGTGCCTGGGTTAGCGGGAGGGCCTCCTACAATGAGCAGTTCTTC CAWVSGRASYNEQFF
TRBJ1-1 once TRBV30 . TGTGCCTGTACAGGGCTGAACACTGAAGCTTTCTTT CACTGLNTEAFF
TRBJ2-7 . TRBV11-2 . TGTGCCAGCAGATTTGCCCAGACAGGAACCCACGAGCAGTACTTC CASRFAQTGTHEQYF
TRBJ1-2 . TRBV25-1 . TGTGCCAGCAGTGACCAGCGGGCAGGGAACTATGGCTACACCTTC CASSDQRAGNYGYTF
TRBJ2-3 . TRBV27 . TGTGCCAGCAAAAAAACCCTTTTGGATACGCAGTATTTT CASKKTLLDTQYF
TRBJ2-2 . TRBV19 . TGTGCCAGTAGTCCGGTTAATGTCGGGGAGCTGTTTTTT CASSPVNVGELFF
TRBJ2-1 . TRBV19 . TGTGCCAGTAGTATGGGAGGATACTCCTACAATGAGCAGTTCTTC CASSMGGYSYNEQFF
TRBJ2-5 . TRBV5-1 TRBD1 TGCGCCAGCAGCTTAGTTGCATGGGACAGCCAAGAGACCCAGTACTTC CASSLVAWDSQETQYF
TRBJ2-1 . TRBV6-5 TRBD2 TGTGCCAGCTCATCGACTAGCGGGACCCACAATGAGCAGTTCTTC CASSSTSGTHNEQFF